This entry concerns a single T cell receptor beta chain. What it binds is unknown. This entry comes from a study of cytomegalovirus exposure and HLA in healthy donors. Whole-study findings and limits: The number of N-insertions in an Asian-associated ancestry cluster was reportedly below the roughly 620-donor mean in a later analysis.

Germline V gene lookup returns CDR1 SEHNR and CDR2 FQNEAQ (reference sequence). This CDR3 contains 15 residues. V trimming: 5 bases; J trimming: 1 base; junction bases outside the gene matches: 6. Donors were nominally healthy when sampled, though unrecorded immune exposures were likely. The PCR had 60 Vbeta and 13 Jbeta primers. The table came from immunoSEQ multiplex PCR; TCRdb's copy has only in-frame clones and leaves some out. The table has approximately 220,000 clones, approximately 83% seen once; the top ten hold roughly 1.5%. Specimen: PBMCs. The V call is TRBV7-9, the J call TRBJ1-1; 8 nucleotides agree with TRBD1. The sequence was collected from a girl aged 5-17 years in good health and CMV-seronegative. DNA of the CDR3: TGTGCCAGCAGCCCAGGACAGGGTCAGAACACTGAAGCTTTCTTT. The encoded protein is CASSPGQGQNTEAFF.